Each of the 11 T cell receptor beta chains below was sequenced from the same sample in a study of tumor and adjacent non-tumor tissue in lung cancer. The library came from three nested PCR rounds adapted from ARM-PCR protocols. MiXCR was run by TCRdb on the multiplex PCR reads, yielding one entry per CDR3 protein. The sample holds approximately 75,000 distinct CDR3 sequences, 77% seen once. RNA was extracted from bulk tissue without any cell sorting. Sequencing was done on a sample of lung tumor tissue. These TCRs come from a woman aged 50 to 60 with non-small cell lung cancer.

This clonotype was detected once. This could be a read error, since a much larger clone is one nucleotide away. The chain has TRBV30 and TRBJ2-1; 8 bases align to TRBD2. The V segment lost 5 bases and the J segment 6 bases; nucleotides outside the gene matches: 12. This CDR3 has 15 residues. CDR1 GTSNPN and CDR2 SVGIG come from the germline V gene (reference sequence). CDR3 coding DNA: TGTGCCTGGCGTCAGTCAGCGGGAGATATCAATGAGCAGTTCTTC. Its protein is CAWRQSAGDINEQFF.

This clonotype was seen only a few times. A much larger clone sits a single nucleotide away, making a read error possible. The CDR3 coding sequence is TGTGCCTGGAGACCCCAGCTAGCGGGAGGTGGAAGAGAGCAGTTCTTC. Its translation: CAWRPQLAGGGREQFF. This rearrangement joins TRBV30 to TRBJ2-1; TRBD2 matches at 11 bases. V dropped 3 bases and J dropped 10; count of bases not matched to a gene: 14. From germline, CDR1 is GTSNPN and CDR2 SVGIG (reference sequence). The CDR3 has 16 residues.

The J gene is TRBJ2-5, the V gene TRBV4-1; no definite D call. CDR3 size: 15 residues. Trimming pared 7 bases from V and 2 bases from J, leaving 17 bases between. Per germline, CDR1 MGHRA and CDR2 YSYEKL. The CDR3 sequence: CASIHVQGPQETQYF. As DNA, the CDR3 is TGCGCCAGCATCCATGTGCAAGGCCCACAAGAGACCCAGTACTTC.

Worth noting for this clonotype: The junction departs from the called germline gene at one end, perhaps through a read error. V and J are TRBV28 and TRBJ2-1; 7 nucleotides line up with TRBD1. This CDR3 is 15 amino acids long. In germline, CDR1 is MDHEN, CDR2 SYDVKM. The CDR3 sequence: CVSLSNRGLLPPQFF. The DNA of the CDR3 is TGTGTCAGCCTCTCTAACAGGGGTCTACTCCCGCCGCAGTTCTTT.

The table lists this clonotype with a few counts. The CDR3 DNA reads TGCGCCAGCAGCTTGTCAGCGGAAGGTTCTGAGACCCAGTACTTC. Encoded protein: CASSLSAEGSETQYF. The chain couples TRBV5-1 to TRBJ2-5; D perhaps matches TRBD2 (5 bases). Trimming left V 1 base short and J 5 bases short, with 15 bases between. Germline V gene sequence: CDR1 SGHRS, CDR2 YFSETQ. This CDR3 region has 15 residues.

The sample holds a few counts of this clonotype. One end of the junction fails to match germline, which may point to a read error. The rearrangement links TRBV29-1 to TRBJ2-7, with D possibly called TRBD1 or TRBD2 (6 bases each). This CDR3 has 15 amino acids. Germline loops: CDR1 SQVTM, CDR2 ANQGSEA. Here the CDR3 reads CSVDVKGGSSYEQYF. CDR3 sequence (DNA): TGCAGCGTTGATGTTAAGGGGGGCAGCTCCTACGAGCAGTACTTT.

With regard to this clonotype: A much more abundant neighbour one base away suggests this may be a read error. The CDR3 ends on some other residue instead of the conserved phenylalanine or tryptophan, so this is likely a read error. The V gene is TRBV5-1, the J gene TRBJ2-1, with D possibly matching TRBD1 (6 bases). V was clipped by 2 bases and J by 7 bases, with 10 bases between them. CDR1 and CDR2 (germline): SGHRS, YFSETQ. The CDR3 has 13 residues. CDR3 DNA sequence: TGCGCCAGCAGCTTTAGACAGGCTAATGAGCAGTTCTAC. Its translation is CASSFRQANEQFY.

A note on this clonotype: Sequence at one end of the junction differs from germline and may be a read error. The chain carries TRBV4-1 and TRBJ2-1; possibly TRBD1 for D (6 bases). This CDR3 region has 15 residues. Looked up from germline, CDR1 is MGHRA and CDR2 is YSYEKL. For the CDR3, the DNA is TGCGCCAGCAGCCCCGACCAGGGGCGCTCCAATGGGCAGTTCTTC. This translates into CASSPDQGRSNGQFF.

As to this clonotype: The CDR3 end shows no conserved phenylalanine or tryptophan, and so a read error is likely. The genes are TRBV29-1 and TRBJ2-5, with D perhaps TRBD1 (5 bases). Germline CDR1 reads SQVTM; CDR2 reads ANQGSEA. The CDR3 contains 14 residues. The DNA for the CDR3 is TGCAGTGTCGCCGGACACAAACTTCAAGAGACCCAGTACTTA. The encoded protein is CSVAGHKLQETQYL.

Details on this clonotype: This may be a read error: a much more frequent sequence differs by one nucleotide. The genes are TRBV20-1 and TRBJ2-5; D not certain. Germline V lookup: CDR1 DFQATT, CDR2 SNEGSKA (reference sequence). This CDR3 is 14 amino acids long. Trimming removed 0 bases at V and 3 bases at J, with 11 bases between. The CDR3 nucleotides are TGCAGTGCTAGAGACCCGGGCTTCAAAGAGACCCAGTACTTC. Translated, it gives CSARDPGFKETQYF.

Regarding this clonotype: A much larger clone sits a single nucleotide away, making a read error possible. The chain couples TRBV28 to TRBJ1-2; 7 positions agree with TRBD1. The CDR3 spans 13 residues. With V trimmed by 7 bases and J by 4 bases, 6 bases remained unmatched. Germline V CDR1 and CDR2: MDHEN, SYDVKM. This CDR3 is CASKATGSYGYTF. DNA of the CDR3: TGTGCCAGCAAGGCGACAGGGAGCTATGGCTACACCTTC.